The text below deals with one T cell receptor beta chain. Its specificity is unknown. This sample was included in a study of shared clonotypes between healthy human individuals. In the CD4+ fraction, cells were divided into CD45RA+ naive and CD45RA-negative memory subsets. Genomic DNA of each subset was evenly split across several immunoSEQ plates. Repertoires were generated with immunoSEQ multiplex PCR, while TCRdb's copy carries only in-frame clones and drops some. The table lists some 2,100,000 clones, about 94% of them singletons, with 0.13% in the top ten. This CDR3 spans 15 amino acids. V gave up 4 bases and J gave up 4 bases; unmatched junction bases: 6. The germline V gene encodes CDR1 WNHNN and CDR2 SYGVQD (reference sequence). General study findings and limits: Naive subsets generally had larger estimated richness than memory subsets. Roughly 5% of naive CD4 clonotypes were shared across four donors.

The chain employs TRBV10-1 and TRBJ2-3; the match to TRBD1 covers 9 bases. The sample comprised naive CD4+ T cells sorted from blood. Subset described: CD45RA+ positively selected. This clonotype originated in a man aged 18-30 years in good health. CDR3 in DNA: TGCGCCAGCAGTGGTCCGGACAGGGGATCAGATACGCAGTATTTT. Residues: CASSGPDRGSDTQYF.